In this sample, the clone carrying this TCR gamma chain turned up a few times. Its antigen is still unknown. Thymocytes were sorted as CD3+ TCRVdelta1+ TCRVdelta2- after alphabeta T cell depletion. The CDR3 covers 23 residues. Germline CDR1 reads GITISATS; CDR2 reads ISYDGTV (reference sequence). V shed 2 bases and J 8 bases; nucleotides not matched to a gene: 35. This entry comes from a study of Vδ1+ human thymocytes. Study-wide results and limits: Thymic delta-chain repertoires held 15% to 20% Vdelta2 sequences and few Vdelta3, despite high sort purity. Highly polyclonal TRG and TRD repertoires with Gaussian CDR3 length distributions appeared in thymus.

The template was reverse-transcribed extracted RNA. CDR3 amplicons came from multiplex PCR with pooled V-gene forward and constant-region reverse primers. TCRdb re-called clones from the multiplex PCR reads via CATT. The data show 6,500 to 10,000 gamma-chain clones, approximately 55% seen once. The TCR sequence derives from a girl less than two years old who had congenital heart surgery. The sample taken for sequencing was Vdelta1+ gamma-delta thymocytes from the thymus. Described subset: FACS-sorted CD3+ TCRalphabeta- TCRVdelta1+ TCRVdelta2- thymocytes. This rearrangement joins TRGV9 to TRGJP2. The J gene was not available in TCRdb and was assigned here by matching the DNA to germline segments. Here the CDR3 reads CALWEAIECTPSAVAGEDWIKTF. The CDR3 coding sequence is TGTGCCTTGTGGGAGGCCATAGAATGCACCCCTAGCGCCGTCGCGGGTGAGGATTGGATCAAGACGTTT.